This record concerns one T cell receptor beta chain sequence. 13 Jbeta primers and 60 Vbeta primers were used for the PCR. Using immunoSEQ multiplex PCR, the repertoire was profiled, and TCRdb retains in-frame clones only, with some absent. The top ten clones hold 3.6% of a sample with 95,000 to 150,000 clones, around 82% of them seen once. Germline V gives CDR1 SGHRS, CDR2 YFSETQ. V lost 4 bases and J lost 2, with 12 bases in between. The CDR3 runs to 14 residues. This sample is part of a study of cytomegalovirus exposure and HLA in healthy donors. This receptor was identified in a man between 35 and 55 years old in good health and CMV-seronegative. The chain carries TRBV5-1 and TRBJ1-2; maybe TRBD1 (6 bases). The specimen sequenced was PBMCs. CDR3 sequence: CASSRGTTNYGYTF. DNA for the CDR3: TGCGCCAGCAGCCGAGGGACAACCAACTATGGCTACACCTTC.